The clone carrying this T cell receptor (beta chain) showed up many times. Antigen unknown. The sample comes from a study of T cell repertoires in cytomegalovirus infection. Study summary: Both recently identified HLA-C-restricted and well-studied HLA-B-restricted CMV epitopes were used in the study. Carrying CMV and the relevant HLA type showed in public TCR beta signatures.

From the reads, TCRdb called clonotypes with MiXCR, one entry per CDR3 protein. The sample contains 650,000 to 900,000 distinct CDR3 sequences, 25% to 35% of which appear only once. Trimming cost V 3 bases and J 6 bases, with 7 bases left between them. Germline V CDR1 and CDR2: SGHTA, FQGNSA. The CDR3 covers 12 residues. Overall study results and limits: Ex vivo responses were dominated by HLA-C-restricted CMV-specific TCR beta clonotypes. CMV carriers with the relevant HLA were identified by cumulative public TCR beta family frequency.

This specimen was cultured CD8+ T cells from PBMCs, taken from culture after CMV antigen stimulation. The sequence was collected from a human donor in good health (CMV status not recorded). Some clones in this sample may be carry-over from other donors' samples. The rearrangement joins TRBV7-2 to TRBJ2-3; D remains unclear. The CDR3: CASSFSVDTQYF. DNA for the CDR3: TGTGCCAGCAGCTTTAGTGTGGATACGCAGTATTTT.